The clone carrying this T cell receptor (beta chain) was seen a few times. Its antigen is as yet unknown. The data are from a study of regulatory T cells in long-lasting Graves disease. V was cut by 6 bases and J by 5 bases, with 9 bases left in between. Germline V lookup: CDR1 SGHAT, CDR2 FQNNGV. This CDR3 has 12 residues. Arm-PCR of CDR3 regions with iRepertoire HTBI primers generated TCR beta libraries. TCRdb used MiXCR to reprocess the multiplex PCR reads, holding one entry per CDR3 protein. This repertoire shows around 430,000 distinct CDR3 sequences, approximately 22% found once; its top ten account for less than 15%. Regarding the study as a whole: Among samples with persistent disease, TRBV28, TRBJ1-2 and TRBJ2-5 were favored.

Time point specified: persistent/refractory GD, antithyroid drugs over 5 years with positive TRAb. PBMC RNA was the source of the TCR library. Source: peripheral blood mononuclear cells (PBMCs), taken when the disease was refractory, from a patient treated with antithyroid drugs. This chain links TRBV11-2 with TRBJ2-3; TRBD2 is a possible D gene (5 bases). The receptor was isolated from a female donor with Graves disease. The CDR3 spells CASSQSGDTQYF. CDR3 DNA sequence: TGTGCCAGCAGTCAAAGCGGAGATACGCAGTATTTT.